This passage covers 8 T cell receptor beta chains from one sample sequenced in a study of cytomegalovirus exposure and HLA in healthy donors. 60 Vbeta and 13 Jbeta primers were used in PCR. Libraries were prepared by immunoSEQ multiplex PCR; TCRdb keeps only in-frame clonotypes and omits some of them. The table lists under 110,000 clones, 75% of them singletons. Sequences were obtained from PBMCs. Receptors were obtained from a man aged 45-65 years in good health and CMV-seronegative.

The chain recombines TRBV7-2 with TRBJ2-5; 13 bases line up with TRBD2. The better agreement between TRBJ2-7 and the DNA end casts doubt on the J call. The length of the CDR3 is 14 residues. In germline, CDR1 is SGHTA, CDR2 FQGNSA. CDR3 bases: TGTGCCAGCAGCCGGACTAGCGGGAGCTACGAGCAGTACTTC. Translating gives CASSRTSGSYEQYF.

The chain employs TRBV7-9 and TRBJ2-1, with D maybe TRBD2 (6 bases). The CDR3 spans 16 residues. With 5 bases removed from V and 6 bases from J, the gap between germline ends came to 20 bases. The germline CDR1 and CDR2 sequences are SEHNR and FQNEAQ (reference sequence). The CDR3, as DNA: TGTGCCAGCAGCCCCCCTCTAAGGCTAGCGCGCAATGAGCAGTTCTTC. Encoded protein: CASSPPLRLARNEQFF.

This clone was seen more than once but under ten times. Within the sample, other DNA sequences also encode this same CDR3. This rearrangement joins TRBV27 to TRBJ2-2; D remains ambiguous. This CDR3 has 12 amino acids. Germline CDR1 reads MNHEY; CDR2 reads SMNVEV (reference sequence). V lost 3 bases to trimming and J lost 4 bases, with 3 bases between them. The CDR3 nucleotides read TGTGCCAGCAGTTTTAGCACCGGGGAGCTGTTTTTT. Translated, it gives CASSFSTGELFF.

This chain uses TRBV11-2 with TRBJ1-1; no firm D call. Germline lookup yields CDR1 SGHAT and CDR2 FQNNGV. V was trimmed by 3 bases and J by 5 bases, leaving 7 bases between them. The length of the CDR3 is 12 residues. CDR3 protein: CASSFDLTEAFF. The DNA for the CDR3 is TGTGCCAGCAGCTTTGATCTAACTGAAGCTTTCTTT.

The chain has TRBV28 and TRBJ2-5; 11 bases match TRBD1. Near its end, the DNA agrees better with TRBJ2-7, so the J call may be wrong. The CDR3 loop spans 15 amino acids. The germline V gene has CDR1 MDHEN and CDR2 SYDVKM. The CDR3 DNA reads as TGTGCCAGCACCGGCGGGACAGGGGGGTACTACGAGCAGTACTTC. Amino acid sequence: CASTGGTGGYYEQYF.

The chain combines TRBV4-1 with TRBJ2-7; tentative D call: TRBD1 (6 bases). There are 14 residues in the CDR3. Germline V CDR1 and CDR2: MGHRA, YSYEKL. With 8 bases removed from V and 2 bases from J, the gap between germline ends came to 16 bases. The CDR3 loop is CASSWDIMAYEQYF. The CDR3 DNA sequence: TGCGCCAGCTCCTGGGACATAATGGCCTACGAGCAGTACTTC.

A single count supports this clone. This chain joins TRBV2 and TRBJ2-5, with D uncertain. Trimming removed 5 bases at V and 2 bases at J, with 6 bases between. The CDR3 sequence is 12 residues long. Germline V lookup: CDR1 SNHLY, CDR2 FYNNEI. The CDR3 DNA reads as TGTGCCAGCAGTTGGAGTCAAGAGACCCAGTACTTC. It translates to CASSWSQETQYF.

The chain uses TRBV10-3 and TRBJ2-2; TRBD1 matches at 11 bases. V shed 7 bases, J shed 4 bases, and the junction held 8 bases outside the gene matches. This CDR3 has 16 amino acids. Germline values: CDR1 ENHRY, CDR2 SYGVKD. The CDR3 loop is CAITPSGTGGTGELFF. In nucleotides, the CDR3 is TGTGCCATCACCCCATCCGGGACAGGGGGCACCGGGGAGCTGTTTTTT.